The 11 T cell receptor beta chains reported below all come from one sample, sequenced in a study of T cell changes during pregnancy in multiple sclerosis. TCRdb's table, derived via immunoSEQ multiplex PCR, lists solely in-frame clones and lacks some. The sample has tens of thousands of clones, over 90% seen once. The sample in question was CD4+ T cells from peripheral blood mononuclear cells, obtained in the third trimester of pregnancy. The receptors originated from a female donor with multiple sclerosis, enrolled in a pregnancy study.

The chain recombines TRBV30 with TRBJ1-1; TRBD1 might be the D (5 bases). V lost 2 bases and J lost 4, with 11 bases in between. Germline CDR1 and CDR2: GTSNPN and SVGIG (reference sequence). There are 13 residues in the CDR3. The CDR3 spells CAWSRQGSTEAFF. CDR3 sequence (DNA): TGTGCCTGGAGTCGGCAGGGATCCACTGAAGCTTTCTTT.

The chain couples TRBV9 to TRBJ2-1; D is possibly TRBD2 (5 bases). V dropped 2 bases and J dropped 2 bases, with 11 bases sitting between them. Per germline, CDR1 SGDLS and CDR2 YYNGEE. CDR3 size: 15 residues. The CDR3 DNA is TGTGCCAGCAGCGTCACGGGGAATACCTACAATGAGCAGTTCTTC. Its translation is CASSVTGNTYNEQFF.

The chain has TRBV7-9 and TRBJ1-6; the match to TRBD1 covers 7 bases. Germline CDR1 reads SEHNR; CDR2 reads FQNEAQ (reference sequence). V lost 5 bases and J lost 9; bases outside the gene matches: 4. The CDR3 loop spans 13 amino acids. The CDR3 sequence is CASSETGTSPLHF. DNA for the CDR3: TGTGCCAGCAGCGAGACAGGGACTTCACCCCTCCACTTT.

The chain couples TRBV6-5 to TRBJ2-5; 9 bases are a match to TRBD2. The CDR3 length is 15 residues. The V and J ends lost 6 bases and 5 bases, in that order; junction bases with no gene match: 10. Germline CDR1 and CDR2: MNHEY and SVGAGI. CDR3: CASRRSGGNGETQYF. CDR3 nucleotides: TGTGCCAGCAGAAGGAGCGGGGGGAACGGGGAGACCCAGTACTTC.

The chain couples TRBV13 to TRBJ2-6; TRBD1 agrees at 7 bases. CDR3 length equals 18 residues. Germline V lookup: CDR1 PRHDT, CDR2 FYEKMQ (reference sequence). With V trimmed by 5 bases and J by 0 bases, 10 bases remained unmatched. The CDR3 bases are TGTGCCAGCAGCGTACTCGGACAGGACCACTCTGGGGCCAACGTCCTGACTTTC. Protein product: CASSVLGQDHSGANVLTF.

The genes are TRBV30 and TRBJ1-5; possibly TRBD1 for D (5 bases). The V end was cut by 1 base, the J end by 2 bases, with 12 bases between. CDR1 and CDR2 (germline): GTSNPN, SVGIG (reference sequence). The CDR3 spans 15 residues. The CDR3 coding sequence is TGTGCCTGGAGTGACCTCGGAGGGGGCAATCAGCCCCAGCATTTT. Protein product: CAWSDLGGGNQPQHF.

V usage is TRBV29-1 and J usage is TRBJ1-2, with D possibly TRBD1 on 5 matching bases. Between the trimmed V and J ends, which lost 6 bases and 8 bases, there was a span of 16 bases. The CDR3 covers 12 residues. Germline values: CDR1 SQVTM, CDR2 ANQGSEA. The CDR3 region has the DNA TGCAGCGTCCCGACCGGGACTAACGGCTACACCTTC. It encodes CSVPTGTNGYTF.

This chain links TRBV29-1 with TRBJ1-5; D unresolved. CDR3 size: 13 residues. V gave up 6 bases and J gave up 3 bases, with 12 bases separating them. CDR1 is SQVTM and CDR2 is ANQGSEA in the germline V gene. CDR3 loop: CSVGKEANQPQHF. The CDR3 region has the DNA TGCAGCGTGGGCAAGGAGGCCAATCAGCCCCAGCATTTT. Full variable domain (missing parts from reference TRBV29-1 and TRBJ1-5): SAVISQKPSRDICQRGTSLTIQCQVDSQVTMMFWYRQQPGQSLTLIATANQGSEATYESGFVIDKFPISRPNLTFSTLTVSNMSPEDSSIYLCSVGKEANQPQHFGDGTRLSIL.

The chain recombines TRBV5-6 with TRBJ2-4; TRBD1 matches 9 bases. Germline V CDR1 and CDR2: SGHDT, YYEEEE. Germline trimming cut 2 bases from V and 9 bases from J; bases unmatched to any gene: 0. The CDR3 length is 12 residues. CDR3 bases: TGTGCCAGCAGCTTACAGGGGGCCATTCAGTACTTC. This codes for CASSLQGAIQYF.

This clone appeared once. This chain joins TRBV5-1 and TRBJ2-3; 14 bases map to TRBD2. This CDR3 has 17 residues. The V gene's germline CDR1 is SGHRS and CDR2 YFSETQ. Trimming cost V 0 bases and J 2 bases; bases outside gene matches: 2. This CDR3 reads CASSLGTSGGITDTQYF. The CDR3, as DNA: TGCGCCAGCAGCTTGGGGACTAGCGGGGGGATCACAGATACGCAGTATTTT.

This chain connects TRBV6-4 to TRBJ1-6; D gene ambiguous. From germline, CDR1 is MRHNA and CDR2 SNTAGT. V gave up 2 bases and J gave up 6 bases, with 5 bases separating them. CDR3 length equals 13 residues. In DNA form, the CDR3 reads TGTGCCAGCAGTGACGAGTTTAATTCACCCCTCCACTTT. Amino acids: CASSDEFNSPLHF.